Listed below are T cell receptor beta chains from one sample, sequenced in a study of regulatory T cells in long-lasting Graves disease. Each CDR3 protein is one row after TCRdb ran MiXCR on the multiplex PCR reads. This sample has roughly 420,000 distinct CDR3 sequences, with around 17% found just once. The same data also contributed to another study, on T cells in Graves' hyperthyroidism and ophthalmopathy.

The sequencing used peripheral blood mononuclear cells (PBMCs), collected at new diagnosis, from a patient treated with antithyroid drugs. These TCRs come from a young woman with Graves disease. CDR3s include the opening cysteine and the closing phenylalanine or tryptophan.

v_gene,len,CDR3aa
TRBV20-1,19,CSARSPGLGGKKAKNIQYF
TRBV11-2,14,CASSLRQSEQGYTF
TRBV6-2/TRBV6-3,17,CASSYLAGEEGYNEQFF
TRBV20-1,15,CSARDSREASYEQYF
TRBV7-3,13,CASSSSLGDTQYF
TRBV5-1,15,CASSPLAESSYEQYF
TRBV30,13,CAWMGAGTGELFF
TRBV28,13,CASRRRAKETQYF
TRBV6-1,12,CASNRANNGQYF
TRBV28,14,CASSPRVTNEKLFF
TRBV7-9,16,CASSWPGLAANNEQFF
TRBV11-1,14,CASSSPGDTDTQYF
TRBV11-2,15,CASSLSQGTLEKLFF
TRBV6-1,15,CASSREAGLSHEQFF
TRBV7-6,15,CASSAAWLSGNTIYF
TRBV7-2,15,CASSLFGTNTGELFF
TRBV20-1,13,CSARRDFLIERYF
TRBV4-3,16,CASSQDPASGSYEQYF
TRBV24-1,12,CATSDHNQPQHF
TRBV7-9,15,CASSLVAGSFVEQYF
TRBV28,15,CASSLAFGDNYGYTF
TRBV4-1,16,CASSQSLPGTNTEAFF
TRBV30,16,CAWSEVSVVSYNEQFF
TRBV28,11,CASSLGNGYTF
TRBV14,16,CASSQVGTRSYNEQFF
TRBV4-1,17,CASSQDVVADSYNEQFF
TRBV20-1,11,CSARGGDEQFF
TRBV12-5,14,CASGLASGSDTQYF
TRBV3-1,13,CASSQPGQAKLFF